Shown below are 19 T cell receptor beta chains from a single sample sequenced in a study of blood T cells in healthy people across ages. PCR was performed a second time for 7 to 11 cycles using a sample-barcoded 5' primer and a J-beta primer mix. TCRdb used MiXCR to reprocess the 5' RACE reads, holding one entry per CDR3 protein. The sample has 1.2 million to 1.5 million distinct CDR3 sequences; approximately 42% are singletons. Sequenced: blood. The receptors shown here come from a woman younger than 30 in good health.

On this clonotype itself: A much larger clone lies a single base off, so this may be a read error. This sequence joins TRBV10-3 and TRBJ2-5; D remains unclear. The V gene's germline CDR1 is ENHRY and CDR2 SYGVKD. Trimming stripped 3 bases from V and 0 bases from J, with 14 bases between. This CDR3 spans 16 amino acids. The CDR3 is CAISEMNLQYQETQYF. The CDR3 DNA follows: TGTGCCATCAGTGAAATGAACCTTCAGTACCAAGAGACCCAGTACTTC.

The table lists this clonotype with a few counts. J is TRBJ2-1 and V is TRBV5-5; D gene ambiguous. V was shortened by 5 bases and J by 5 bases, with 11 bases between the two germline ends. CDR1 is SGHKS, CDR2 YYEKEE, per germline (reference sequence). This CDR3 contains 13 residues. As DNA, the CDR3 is TGTGCCAGCAGGATTGCTTTGAACAATGAGCAGTTCTTC. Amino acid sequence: CASRIALNNEQFF.

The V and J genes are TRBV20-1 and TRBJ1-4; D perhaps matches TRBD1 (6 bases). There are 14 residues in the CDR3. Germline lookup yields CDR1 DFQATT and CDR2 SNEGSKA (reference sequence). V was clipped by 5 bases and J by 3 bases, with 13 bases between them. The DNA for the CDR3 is TGCAGTGCTCTAAAGGGGGGTTCTAATGAAAAACTGTTTTTT. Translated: CSALKGGSNEKLFF.

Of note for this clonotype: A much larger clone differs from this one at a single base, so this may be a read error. The CDR3 DNA reads as TGCGCCAGCAGCTTGGGGACTTCACTGGGAGAGCAGTACTTC. Amino acid sequence: CASSLGTSLGEQYF. The chain couples TRBV5-1 to TRBJ2-7, with D possibly matching TRBD2 (5 bases). CDR3 length: 14 residues. The V and J ends lost 0 bases and 7 bases respectively, with 14 bases between them. From germline, CDR1 is SGHRS and CDR2 YFSETQ.

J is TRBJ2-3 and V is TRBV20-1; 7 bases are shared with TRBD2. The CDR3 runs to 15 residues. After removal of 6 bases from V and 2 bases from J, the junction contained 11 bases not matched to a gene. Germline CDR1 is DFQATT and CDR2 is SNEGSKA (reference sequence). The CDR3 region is CSATIIAGATDTQYF. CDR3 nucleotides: TGCAGTGCCACTATAATAGCGGGCGCCACAGATACGCAGTATTTT.

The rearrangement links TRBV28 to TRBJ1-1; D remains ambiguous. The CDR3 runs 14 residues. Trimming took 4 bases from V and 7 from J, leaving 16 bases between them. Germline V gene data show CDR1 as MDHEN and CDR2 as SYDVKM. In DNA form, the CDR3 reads TGTGCCAGCAGTTCTTTATCCCGAACGGTTGAAGCTTTCTTT. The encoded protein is CASSSLSRTVEAFF.

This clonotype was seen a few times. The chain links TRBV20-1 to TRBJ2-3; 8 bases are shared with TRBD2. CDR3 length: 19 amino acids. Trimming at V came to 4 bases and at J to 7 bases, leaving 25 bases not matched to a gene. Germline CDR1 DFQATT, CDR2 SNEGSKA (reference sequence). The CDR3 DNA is TGCAGTGCTACTACCCAAAGGGGGTTTTCCGGGAGGGCCGGATATACGCAGTATTTT. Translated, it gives CSATTQRGFSGRAGYTQYF.

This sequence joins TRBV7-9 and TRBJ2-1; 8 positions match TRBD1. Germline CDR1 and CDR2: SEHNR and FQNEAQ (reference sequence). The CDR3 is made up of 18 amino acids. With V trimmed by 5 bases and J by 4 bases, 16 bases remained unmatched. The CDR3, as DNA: TGTGCCAGCAGCGTCCGGGACAGGATTCGGGGGATTTACAATGAGCAGTTCTTC. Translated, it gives CASSVRDRIRGIYNEQFF.

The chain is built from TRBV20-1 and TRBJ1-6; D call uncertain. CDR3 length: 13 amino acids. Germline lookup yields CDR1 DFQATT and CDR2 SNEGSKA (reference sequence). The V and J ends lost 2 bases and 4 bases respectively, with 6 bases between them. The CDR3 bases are TGCAGTGCTAGACGGACGTATAATTCACCCCTCCACTTT. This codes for CSARRTYNSPLHF.

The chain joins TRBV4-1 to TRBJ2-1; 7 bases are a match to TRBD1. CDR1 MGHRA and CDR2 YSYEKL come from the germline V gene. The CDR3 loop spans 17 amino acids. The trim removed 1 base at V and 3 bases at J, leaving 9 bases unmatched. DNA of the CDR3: TGCGCCAGCAGCCAAGCCTTGGACAGGCTAGTCTACAATGAGCAGTTCTTC. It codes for CASSQALDRLVYNEQFF.

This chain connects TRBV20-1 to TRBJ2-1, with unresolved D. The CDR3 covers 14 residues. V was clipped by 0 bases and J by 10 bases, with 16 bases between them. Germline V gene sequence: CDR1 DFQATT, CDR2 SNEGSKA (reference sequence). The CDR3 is CSARDQMGRIEQFF. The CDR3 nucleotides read TGCAGTGCTAGAGATCAGATGGGAAGGATCGAGCAGTTCTTC.

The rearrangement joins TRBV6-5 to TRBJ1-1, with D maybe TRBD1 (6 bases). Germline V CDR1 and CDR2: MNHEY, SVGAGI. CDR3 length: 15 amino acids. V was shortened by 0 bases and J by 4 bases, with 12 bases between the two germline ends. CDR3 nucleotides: TGTGCCAGCAGTTACTCGAACAGGGCGGTCACTGAAGCTTTCTTT. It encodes CASSYSNRAVTEAFF.

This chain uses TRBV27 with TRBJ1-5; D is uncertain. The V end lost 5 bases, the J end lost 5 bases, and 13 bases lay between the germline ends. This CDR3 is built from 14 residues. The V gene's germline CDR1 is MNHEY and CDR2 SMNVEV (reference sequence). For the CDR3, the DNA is TGTGCCAGCAGTGTCTCCTCGGCTGATCAGCCCCAGCATTTT. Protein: CASSVSSADQPQHF.

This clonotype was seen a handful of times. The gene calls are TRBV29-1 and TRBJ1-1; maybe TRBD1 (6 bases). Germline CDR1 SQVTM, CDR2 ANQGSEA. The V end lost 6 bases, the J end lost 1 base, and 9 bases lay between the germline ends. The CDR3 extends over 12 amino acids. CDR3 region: CSVDRSNTEAFF. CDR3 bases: TGCAGCGTCGACAGGTCGAACACTGAAGCTTTCTTT.

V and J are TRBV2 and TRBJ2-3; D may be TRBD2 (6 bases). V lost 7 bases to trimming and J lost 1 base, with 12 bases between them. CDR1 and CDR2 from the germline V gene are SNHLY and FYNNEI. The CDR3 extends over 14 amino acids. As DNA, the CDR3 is TGTGCCAGCACCCAGACTAGGGGCACAGATACGCAGTATTTT. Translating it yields CASTQTRGTDTQYF.

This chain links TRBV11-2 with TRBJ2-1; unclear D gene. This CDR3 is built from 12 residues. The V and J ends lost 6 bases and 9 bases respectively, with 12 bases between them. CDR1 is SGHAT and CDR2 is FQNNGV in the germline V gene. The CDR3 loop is CASSWLGSEQFF. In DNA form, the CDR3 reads TGTGCCAGCAGTTGGTTGGGTAGTGAGCAGTTCTTC. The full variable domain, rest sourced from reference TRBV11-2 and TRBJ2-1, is EAGVAQSPRYKIIEKRQSVAFWCNPISGHATLYWYQQILGQGPKLLIQFQNNGVVDDSQLPKDRFSAERLKGVDSTLKIQPAKLEDSAVYLCASSWLGSEQFFGPGTRLTVL.

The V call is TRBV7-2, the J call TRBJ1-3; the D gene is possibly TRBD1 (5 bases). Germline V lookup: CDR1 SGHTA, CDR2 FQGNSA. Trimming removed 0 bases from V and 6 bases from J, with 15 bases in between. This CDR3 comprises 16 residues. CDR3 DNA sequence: TGTGCCAGCAGCTTAGCTCCAGGGAGTGTCGAAAACACCATATATTTT. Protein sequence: CASSLAPGSVENTIYF.

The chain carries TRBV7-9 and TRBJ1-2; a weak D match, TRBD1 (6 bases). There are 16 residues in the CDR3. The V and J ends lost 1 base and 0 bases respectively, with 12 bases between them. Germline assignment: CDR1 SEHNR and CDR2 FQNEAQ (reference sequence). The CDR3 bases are TGTGCCAGCAGCTTAGGGGACACTTTGCCTAACTATGGCTACACCTTC. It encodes CASSLGDTLPNYGYTF.

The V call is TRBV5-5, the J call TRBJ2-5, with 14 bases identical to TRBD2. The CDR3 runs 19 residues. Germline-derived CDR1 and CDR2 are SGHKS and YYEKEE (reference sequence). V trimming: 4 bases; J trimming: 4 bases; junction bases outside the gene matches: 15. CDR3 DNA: TGTGCCAGCAGCCAAAGACTAGCGGGAGGGCCCCTTCGTGGAGAGACCCAGTACTTC. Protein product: CASSQRLAGGPLRGETQYF.